Below, 2 T cell receptor beta chains from the same sample are listed, as sequenced in a study of cytomegalovirus exposure and HLA in healthy donors. The study ran its PCR with 60 Vbeta and 13 Jbeta primers. Sequencing was performed with immunoSEQ multiplex PCR; in TCRdb, only in-frame clones are kept and a portion is missing. The repertoire holds roughly 98,000 clones, with roughly 74% as singletons. The sequencing input was PBMCs. The origin of the receptors is a woman in her 70s in good health and CMV-seropositive.

This chain uses TRBV18 with TRBJ1-2; D possibly corresponds to TRBD1 (5 bases). V lost 0 bases and J lost 8, with 19 bases in between. The CDR3 has 16 amino acids. The V gene's germline CDR1 is KGHSH and CDR2 LQKENI. The CDR3 nucleotides are TGTGCCAGCTCACCACCCAACAGGATAAGCGAGTGGGGCTACACCTTC. Encoded protein: CASSPPNRISEWGYTF.

V gene TRBV10-1 combines with J gene TRBJ2-2; D remains unclear. The V gene's germline CDR1 is WNHNN and CDR2 SYGVQD (reference sequence). The CDR3 length is 15 residues. V shed 3 bases and J shed 0 bases, with 8 bases lying between them. The CDR3 loop reads CASSDGQTNTGELFF. CDR3 DNA sequence: TGCGCCAGCAGTGATGGCCAGACGAACACCGGGGAGCTGTTTTTT.